Reported below is one T cell receptor (beta chain). Its antigen remains undetermined. It has no much larger one-base neighbor in the sample; base qualities were not kept. RNA was extracted using the RNeasy kit, and roughly 0.45 to 1 microgram was reverse transcribed with random hexamers. The immunoSEQ multiplex PCR assay, which covers 54 Vbeta and 13 Jbeta segments, was used to amplify TCR beta CDR3 regions. PCR amplification bias was corrected by using a synthetic template baseline for primer optimization and computational correction. On the authors' methods: Only productive sequences were kept, with reads annotated to V, D and J genes according to IMGT and analyzed in immunoSEQ Analyzer. Clonality was calculated as one minus the Shannon entropy normalized by log2 of the number of productive unique sequences. Public and private clones were assessed among the 100 most prevalent clones of each patient and control. Clones were defined as Susac-specific when absent from the healthy and MS cohorts, from roughly 1,000 published viral clones and from other ImmuneACCESS disease sequences. Clones were called with MiXCR by TCRdb after fastp trimmed the public reads at Q25, and only in-frame beta chains were retained. Each entry merges the rows of one CDR3 protein and shows their most common DNA and genes. The V and J calls and clone size are TCRdb's, not the authors'. This sample has 100,000 or so distinct CDR3 sequences in its table, and 80% to 95% of those were observed once. Clones ranked in the top ten supply around 0.15% of the sample.

This record belongs to a study of CD8 T cells in Susac syndrome (dated by TCRdb to the late 2010s). Describing the broader study: Repertoire sequencing was used to test whether CD8+ T cell activation and differentiation in Susac syndrome was antigen driven. Beyond this particular receptor, the publication reports: The study acknowledged that relatively few individuals were included in the TCR sequencing and HLA analysis.

Peripheral blood CD8+ and CD4+ T cells from healthy donors, Susac syndrome patients and multiple sclerosis patients were profiled using high-throughput TCR beta sequencing. Healthy donors were age- and sex-matched controls. Bulk CD8+ and CD4+ T cells were purified by magnetic negative isolation, while CD8+ TEMRA cells were enriched using FACS. Blood was collected in EDTA tubes and processed within 24 hours, with PBMCs isolated through density gradient centrifugation. PBMCs destined for TCR sequencing were cryopreserved in liquid nitrogen and later thawed in a 37 °C water bath. A purity of at least 90% was achieved for sorted or isolated CD4+, CD8+ and CD8+ TEMRA cells. Relative to germline, V is missing 4 bases and J is missing 4 bases, with 4 bases of the junction outside any gene match. CDR1 and CDR2, looked up from the germline V gene (reference sequence), are MNHNY and SVGAGI. The CDR3 starts with the cysteine, ends with the phenylalanine, and has 15 residues. This entry keeps only the CDR3 DNA: 45 bases, framed from base 1.

What was sequenced was CD4+ T cells from PBMCs. The rearrangement joined TRBV6-6 to TRBJ2-3, with 11 central nucleotides matching TRBD2. This clonotype originated in a human donor in good health. CDR3 reads: CASSFLAGGSDTQYF. The sequenced DNA is TGTGCCAGCAGTTTCTTAGCGGGAGGGTCAGATACGCAGTATTTT.